Shown below are 25 T cell receptor beta chains from a single sample sequenced in a study of blood T cell repertoires in COVID-19. Sequencing was performed with immunoSEQ multiplex PCR; in TCRdb, only in-frame clones are kept and a portion is missing. Of fewer than 500,000 clones listed, 70% to 90% are singletons. The source material was PBMCs or T cells enriched from blood (not recorded which). These receptors all come from a woman in her 30s with acute COVID-19.

The chain links TRBV9 to TRBJ1-1, with 8 nucleotides matching TRBD1. The CDR3 consists of 16 residues. The ends lost 4 bases at V and 4 bases at J; junction bases unmatched: 12. The V gene's germline CDR1 is SGDLS and CDR2 YYNGEE. The CDR3 sequence is CASSPHRGVPSTEAFF. DNA of the CDR3: TGTGCCAGCAGCCCTCACAGGGGGGTACCGAGCACTGAAGCTTTCTTT.

The rearrangement uses TRBV30 and TRBJ1-4; 7 nucleotides match TRBD1. The CDR3 runs to 13 residues. Germline CDR1 is GTSNPN and CDR2 is SVGIG (reference sequence). Trimming at V came to 1 base and at J to 8 bases, leaving 4 bases not matched to a gene. As DNA, the CDR3 is TGTGCCTGGAGTGGGGTCAGGGGGGAAAAACTGTTTTTT. Translating gives CAWSGVRGEKLFF.

The chain couples TRBV5-1 to TRBJ1-2, with 7 bases aligning to TRBD1. The length of the CDR3 is 13 residues. CDR1 and CDR2 from the germline V gene are SGHRS and YFSETQ. With V trimmed by 7 bases and J by 2 bases, 5 bases remained unmatched. The CDR3 protein is CASAGQANYGYTF. DNA of the CDR3: TGCGCCAGCGCCGGACAGGCGAACTATGGCTACACCTTC.

This chain's CDR3 is CASSPRTGNQETQYF. The CDR3, as DNA: TGTGCCAGCAGCCCAAGGACAGGGAACCAAGAGACCCAGTACTTC. This chain connects TRBV7-3 to TRBJ2-5, with TRBD1 identical over 8 bases. The CDR3 length is 15 residues. The V gene's germline CDR1 is SGHTA and CDR2 FQGTGA. J was trimmed by 0 bases and V by 5 bases; bases with no gene match: 5.

The rearrangement links TRBV24-1 to TRBJ1-5; 7 nucleotides agree with TRBD1. The CDR3 consists of 14 residues. Germline CDR1 and CDR2: KGHDR and SFDVKD. J gave up 6 bases and V 2 bases, and 3 bases lay outside the gene matches. The CDR3 here is CATSDSGGSQPQHF. In DNA, the CDR3 is TGTGCCACCAGTGATTCAGGGGGAAGTCAGCCCCAGCATTTT.

The chain uses TRBV6-4 and TRBJ2-3; D might be TRBD1 (5 bases). The CDR3 spans 15 residues. The germline V and J ends were trimmed by 4 bases and 7 bases, with 18 bases remaining between them. Germline V CDR1 and CDR2: MRHNA, SNTAGT. Here the CDR3 reads CASSALQGVGYTQYF. CDR3 nucleotides: TGTGCCAGCAGTGCCCTCCAAGGGGTCGGATATACGCAGTATTTT.

The chain combines TRBV24-1 with TRBJ2-7; 7 bases fit TRBD1. CDR1 KGHDR and CDR2 SFDVKD come from the germline V gene. The CDR3 sequence is 13 residues long. Losses at the gene ends were 9 bases for V and 3 bases for J; bases not matched to a gene: 7. CDR3 nucleotide sequence: TGTGCCACCCAAAGGACAGGATTCTACGAGCAGTACTTC. As protein: CATQRTGFYEQYF.

This clone was detected once. The rearrangement links TRBV18 to TRBJ2-7; 7 nucleotides line up with TRBD1. In germline, CDR1 is KGHSH, CDR2 LQKENI. J gave up 2 bases and V 5 bases, and 6 bases lay outside the gene matches. The CDR3 extends over 14 amino acids. The CDR3 is CASSSDRAAYEQYF. The CDR3 region has the DNA TGTGCCAGCTCATCAGACAGGGCCGCCTACGAGCAGTACTTC.

This chain connects TRBV11-2 to TRBJ1-2; TRBD1 matches 7 bases. V lost 6 bases, J lost 2 bases, and 9 bases stayed unmatched. The CDR3 spans 15 residues. Germline-derived CDR1 and CDR2 are SGHAT and FQNNGV. The CDR3 loop reads CASRGYGQVNYGYTF. In DNA, the CDR3 is TGTGCCAGCAGAGGGTATGGACAGGTCAACTATGGCTACACCTTC. Full variable domain (remainder filled in from reference TRBV11-2 and TRBJ1-2): EAGVAQSPRYKIIEKRQSVAFWCNPISGHATLYWYQQILGQGPKLLIQFQNNGVVDDSQLPKDRFSAERLKGVDSTLKIQPAKLEDSAVYLCASRGYGQVNYGYTFGSGTRLTVV.

This chain connects TRBV2 to TRBJ2-6; 8 bases are a match to TRBD1. CDR1 and CDR2 from the germline V gene are SNHLY and FYNNEI. J was trimmed by 2 bases and V by 4 bases; bases with no gene match: 4. There are 16 residues in the CDR3. The chain's CDR3 is CASSVGQVAGANVLTF. CDR3 in DNA: TGTGCCAGCAGTGTGGGACAGGTTGCTGGGGCCAACGTCCTGACTTTC.

The chain is built from TRBV7-9 and TRBJ1-6, with a possible D match to TRBD1 (6 bases). This CDR3 contains 16 residues. Trimming removed 2 bases at V and 4 bases at J, with 12 bases between. The germline V gene encodes CDR1 SEHNR and CDR2 FQNEAQ (reference sequence). The CDR3: CASSLYLTGYNSPLHF. CDR3 DNA: TGTGCCAGCAGCTTATATTTGACAGGTTATAATTCACCCCTCCACTTT.

Here the CDR3 DNA reads TGTGCCAGCAGCTTGGGACACAACACAGATACGCAGTATTTT. Translating gives CASSLGHNTDTQYF. The V gene is TRBV7-3, the J gene TRBJ2-3; the D gene is possibly TRBD1 (6 bases). Germline V gene data show CDR1 as SGHTA and CDR2 as FQGTGA. V dropped 3 bases and J dropped 2 bases, with 9 bases sitting between them. CDR3 length equals 14 residues.

Comments on this clone: Different DNA sequences within this sample yield the same CDR3. This chain joins TRBV7-9 and TRBJ1-5; D possibly corresponds to TRBD1 (6 bases). Germline CDR1 reads SEHNR; CDR2 reads FQNEAQ (reference sequence). This CDR3 contains 13 residues. Trimming took 5 bases from V and 4 from J, leaving 9 bases between them. CDR3 protein: CASSLQGNQPQHF. CDR3 coding DNA: TGTGCCAGCAGCCTACAGGGTAATCAGCCCCAGCATTTT.

The V and J genes are TRBV20-1 and TRBJ2-7, with 7 nucleotides matching TRBD1. Germline CDR1 DFQATT, CDR2 SNEGSKA (reference sequence). The CDR3 is 16 residues long. With 3 bases clipped from V and 3 bases from J, the junction kept 14 bases outside the gene matches. The CDR3 sequence is CSASDVDREDFYEQYF. For the CDR3, the DNA is TGCAGTGCTAGTGATGTCGACAGGGAAGACTTCTACGAGCAGTACTTC.

The rearrangement joins TRBV7-9 to TRBJ2-7; tentative D call: TRBD1 (6 bases). Looked up from germline, CDR1 is SEHNR and CDR2 is FQNEAQ (reference sequence). V lost 2 bases and J 7 bases, leaving 15 bases between the germline ends. The CDR3 totals 14 residues. DNA for the CDR3: TGTGCCAGCAGCTTATCTACAGGGAGTGAGGAGCAGTACTTC. It yields the protein CASSLSTGSEEQYF. The whole variable domain, remainder taken from reference TRBV7-9 and TRBJ2-7, is DTGVSQNPRHKITKRGQNVTFRCDPISEHNRLYWYRQTLGQGPEFLTYFQNEAQLEKSRLLSDRFSAERPKGSFSTLEIQRTEQGDSAMYLCASSLSTGSEEQYFGPGTRLTVT.

The rearrangement links TRBV7-9 to TRBJ1-1; D might be TRBD1 (5 bases). CDR1 is SEHNR, CDR2 FQNEAQ, per germline (reference sequence). Deletions cut 1 base from V and 0 bases from J, with 18 bases between. The CDR3 consists of 18 residues. CDR3 nucleotides: TGTGCCAGCAGCTTAGGGGTTAGACAGTTACGCCTGAACACTGAAGCTTTCTTT. Amino acid sequence: CASSLGVRQLRLNTEAFF.

The table lists this clone with a few counts. V gene TRBV5-6 combines with J gene TRBJ1-2; the D is unclear. The CDR3 length is 14 residues. The germline V gene encodes CDR1 SGHDT and CDR2 YYEEEE. Trimming stripped 0 bases from V and 4 bases from J, with 10 bases between. The CDR3 is CASSLALPIYGYTF. The CDR3 region has the DNA TGTGCCAGCAGCTTGGCACTACCTATCTATGGCTACACCTTC. Supplemented by reference TRBV5-6 and TRBJ1-2, the full variable domain reads DAGVTQSPTHLIKTRGQQVTLRCSPKSGHDTVSWYQQALGQGPQFIFQYYEEEERQRGNFPDRFSGHQFPNYSSELNVNALLLGDSALYLCASSLALPIYGYTFGSGTRLTVV.

This clone was found a few times. V and J are TRBV20-1 and TRBJ2-7; 8 nucleotides agree with TRBD2. This CDR3 has 11 amino acids. Looked up from germline, CDR1 is DFQATT and CDR2 is SNEGSKA (reference sequence). V dropped 6 bases and J dropped 6; count of bases not matched to a gene: 4. The CDR3, as DNA: TGCAGTGCCGGGGGGGCCCCCGAGCAGTACTTC. Translating it yields CSAGGAPEQYF.

The chain couples TRBV5-1 to TRBJ1-3, with 7 bases fitting TRBD1. The CDR3 consists of 17 residues. In germline, CDR1 is SGHRS, CDR2 YFSETQ. Unmatched junction bases numbered 9, after V lost 3 bases and J lost 0 bases. The CDR3 here is CASSWNSRTGSGNTIYF. CDR3 DNA: TGCGCCAGCAGCTGGAACTCCCGGACAGGCTCTGGAAACACCATATATTTT.

In this sample, this clone turned up once. V usage is TRBV2 and J usage is TRBJ1-5; possibly TRBD1 for D (6 bases). Germline lookup yields CDR1 SNHLY and CDR2 FYNNEI. Trimming removed 2 bases from V and 1 base from J, with 6 bases in between. The CDR3 consists of 14 residues. The CDR3 bases are TGTGCCAGCAGTGAAACAGGGAGCAATCAGCCCCAGCATTTT. This codes for CASSETGSNQPQHF.

J is TRBJ1-6 and V is TRBV9; 7 nucleotides agree with TRBD1. From germline, CDR1 is SGDLS and CDR2 YYNGEE. V lost 5 bases and J lost 7; bases outside the gene matches: 9. The CDR3 covers 15 residues. The CDR3 nucleotides read TGTGCCAGCAGTCGTTCCGGGACAGCCAATTCACCCCTCCACTTT. This sequence encodes CASSRSGTANSPLHF. Looking up the rest from reference TRBV9 and TRBJ1-6 gives the full variable domain: DSGVTQTPKHLITATGQRVTLRCSPRSGDLSVYWYQQSLDQGLQFLIQYYNGEERAKGNILERFSAQQFPDLHSELNLSSLELGDSALYFCASSRSGTANSPLHFGNGTRLTVT.

This sequence joins TRBV29-1 and TRBJ2-7; 9 bases line up with TRBD1. There are 14 residues in the CDR3. The V gene end was trimmed by 6 bases and the J gene end by 6 bases; junction bases not matched to a gene: 12. From germline, CDR1 is SQVTM and CDR2 ANQGSEA. In DNA form, the CDR3 reads TGCAGCGTCACAGGGGGCGCAATCTTAGGCGAGCAGTACTTC. Protein sequence: CSVTGGAILGEQYF.

The chain joins TRBV11-2 to TRBJ2-7; 7 bases are a match to TRBD2. This CDR3 is built from 18 residues. CDR1 is SGHAT and CDR2 is FQNNGV in the germline V gene. J was trimmed by 1 base and V by 2 bases; bases with no gene match: 14. The CDR3 DNA reads as TGTGCCAGCAGCTTAAAGACCTCGGGGCGGGGGAGGTCCTACGAGCAGTACTTC. Amino acids: CASSLKTSGRGRSYEQYF.

This clone has a single count. The chain's CDR3 is CASSLGGRGEKLFF. Written as DNA, the CDR3 is TGCGCCAGCAGCCTAGGGGGCAGGGGTGAAAAACTGTTTTTT. The J gene is TRBJ1-4, the V gene TRBV5-1, with 7 bases fitting TRBD1. The V gene end was trimmed by 4 bases and the J gene end by 7 bases; junction bases not matched to a gene: 7. Germline V gene lookup returns CDR1 SGHRS and CDR2 YFSETQ. The CDR3 extends over 14 amino acids.

V is TRBV9 and J is TRBJ1-2, with a possible D match to TRBD1 (5 bases). V dropped 4 bases and J dropped 4 bases, with 17 bases sitting between them. The length of the CDR3 is 15 residues. Germline CDR1 is SGDLS and CDR2 is YYNGEE. CDR3 loop: CASSPQTVPTYGYTF. CDR3 bases: TGTGCCAGCAGCCCCCAGACAGTCCCTACCTATGGCTACACCTTC.